This note documents a single T cell receptor (beta chain) sequence. The antigen is undetermined. This sample stems from a study of beta chain features in type 1 diabetes. Sequencing targeted expressed TCRB transcripts, as all isolated RNA had been reverse transcribed. Generated by immunoSEQ multiplex PCR, the TCRdb table keeps only in-frame clones and is missing some. The table shows under 450,000 clones, with over 11% occurring only once. From germline, CDR1 is SQVTM and CDR2 ANQGSEA. V lost 0 bases to trimming and J lost 11 bases; unmatched junction nucleotides: 12. The CDR3 totals 14 residues. The study, taken as a whole, reports: Researchers could not determine here whether HLA type influences TCRB rearrangement.

What was sequenced was naive CD4+ T cells from blood. The rearrangement uses TRBV29-1 and TRBJ1-1, with 7 bases lining up with TRBD1. The sequence derives from a man aged 30 to 39 in good health. Here the CDR3 reads CSVEDLGQAGAAFF. The CDR3 DNA follows: TGCAGCGTTGAAGATCTCGGACAGGCGGGGGCGGCTTTCTTT.